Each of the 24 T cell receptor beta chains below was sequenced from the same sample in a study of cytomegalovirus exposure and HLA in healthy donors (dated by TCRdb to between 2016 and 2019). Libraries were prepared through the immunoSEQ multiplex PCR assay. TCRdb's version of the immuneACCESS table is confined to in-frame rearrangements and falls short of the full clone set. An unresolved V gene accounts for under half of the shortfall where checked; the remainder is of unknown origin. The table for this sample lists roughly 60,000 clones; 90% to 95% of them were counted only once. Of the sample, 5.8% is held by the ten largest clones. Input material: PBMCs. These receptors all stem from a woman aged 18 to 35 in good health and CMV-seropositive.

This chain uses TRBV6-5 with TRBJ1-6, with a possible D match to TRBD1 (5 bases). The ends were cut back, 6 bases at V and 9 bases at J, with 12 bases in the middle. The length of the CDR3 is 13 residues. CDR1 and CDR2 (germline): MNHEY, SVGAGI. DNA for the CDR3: TGTGCCAGCAGACGCAGGGAGGTTTCACCCCTCCACTTT. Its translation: CASRRREVSPLHF.

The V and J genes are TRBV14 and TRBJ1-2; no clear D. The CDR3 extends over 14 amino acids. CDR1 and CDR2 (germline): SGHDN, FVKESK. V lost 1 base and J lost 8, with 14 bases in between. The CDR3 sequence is CASSQVYGRTGYTF. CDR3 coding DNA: TGTGCCAGCAGCCAAGTATATGGGAGGACGGGCTACACCTTC.

The CDR3: CASSLVDFEVGEQYF. CDR3 bases: TGTGCCAGCAGCTTAGTCGACTTCGAAGTGGGCGAGCAGTACTTC. This chain links TRBV7-2 with TRBJ2-7; no reliable D call. The V end was cut by 1 base, the J end by 6 bases, with 16 bases between. The V gene's germline CDR1 is SGHTA and CDR2 FQGNSA. The length of the CDR3 is 15 residues. Drawing the rest from reference TRBV7-2 and TRBJ2-7, the complete variable domain is GAGVSQSPSNKVTEKGKDVELRCDPISGHTALYWYRQSLGQGLEFLIYFQGNSAPDKSGLPSDRFSAERTGGSVSTLTIQRTQQEDSAVYLCASSLVDFEVGEQYFGPGTRLTVT.

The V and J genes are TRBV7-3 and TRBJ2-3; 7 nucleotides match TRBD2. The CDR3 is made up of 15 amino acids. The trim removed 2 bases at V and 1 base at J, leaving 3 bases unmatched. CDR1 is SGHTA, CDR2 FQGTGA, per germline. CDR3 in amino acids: CASSLLGLRTDTQYF. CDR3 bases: TGTGCCAGCAGCTTACTGGGACTACGCACAGATACGCAGTATTTT.

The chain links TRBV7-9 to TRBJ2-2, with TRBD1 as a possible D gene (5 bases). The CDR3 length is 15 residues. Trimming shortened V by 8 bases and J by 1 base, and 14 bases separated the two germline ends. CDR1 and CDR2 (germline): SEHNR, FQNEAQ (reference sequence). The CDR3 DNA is TGTGCCAGCGCTGAAAGGGGAATGAACACCGGGGAGCTGTTTTTT. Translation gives CASAERGMNTGELFF.

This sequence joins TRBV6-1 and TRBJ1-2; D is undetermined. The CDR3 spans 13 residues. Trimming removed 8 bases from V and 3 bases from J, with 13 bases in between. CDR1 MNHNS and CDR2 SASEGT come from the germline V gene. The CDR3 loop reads CASRHLEDYGYTF. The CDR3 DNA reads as TGTGCCAGCCGGCACCTCGAGGACTATGGCTACACCTTC.

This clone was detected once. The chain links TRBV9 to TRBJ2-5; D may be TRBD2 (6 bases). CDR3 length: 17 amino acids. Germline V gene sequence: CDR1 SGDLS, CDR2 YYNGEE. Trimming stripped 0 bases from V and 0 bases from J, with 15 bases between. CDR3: CASSVGIRRAHQETQYF. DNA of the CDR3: TGTGCCAGCAGCGTAGGGATTAGGAGGGCCCACCAAGAGACCCAGTACTTC.

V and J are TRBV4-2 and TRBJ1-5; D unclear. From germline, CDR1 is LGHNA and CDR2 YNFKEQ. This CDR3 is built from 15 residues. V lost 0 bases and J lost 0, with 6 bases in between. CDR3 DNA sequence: TGTGCCAGCAGCCAAGATGGAGATAGCAATCAGCCCCAGCATTTT. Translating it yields CASSQDGDSNQPQHF.

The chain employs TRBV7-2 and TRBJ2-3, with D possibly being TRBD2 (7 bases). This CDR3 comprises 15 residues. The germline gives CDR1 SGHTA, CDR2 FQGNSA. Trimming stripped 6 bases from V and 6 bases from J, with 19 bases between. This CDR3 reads CASSKKGGGVDTQYF. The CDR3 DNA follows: TGTGCCAGCAGTAAAAAGGGGGGGGGCGTGGATACGCAGTATTTT.

CDR3 sequence: CASSEDRRWNQPQHF. In DNA form, the CDR3 reads TGTGCCAGCAGTGAAGACAGGCGTTGGAATCAGCCCCAGCATTTT. The rearrangement uses TRBV6-1 and TRBJ1-5; tentatively, D is TRBD1 (5 bases). Germline loops: CDR1 MNHNS, CDR2 SASEGT. This CDR3 has 15 amino acids. The V end was cut by 1 base, the J end by 4 bases, with 11 bases between.

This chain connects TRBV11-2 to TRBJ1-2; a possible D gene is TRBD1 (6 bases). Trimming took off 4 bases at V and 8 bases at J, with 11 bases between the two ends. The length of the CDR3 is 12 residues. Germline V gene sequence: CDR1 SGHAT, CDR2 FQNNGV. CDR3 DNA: TGTGCCAGCAGCTCTAACAGGGTCGGCTACACCTTC. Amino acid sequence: CASSSNRVGYTF.

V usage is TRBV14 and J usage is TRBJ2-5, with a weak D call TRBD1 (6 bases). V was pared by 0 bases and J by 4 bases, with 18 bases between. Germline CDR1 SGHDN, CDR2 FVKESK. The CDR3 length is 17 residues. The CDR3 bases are TGTGCCAGCAGCCAAGATCTCGGAGACAGGACGGGAGAGACCCAGTACTTC. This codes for CASSQDLGDRTGETQYF.

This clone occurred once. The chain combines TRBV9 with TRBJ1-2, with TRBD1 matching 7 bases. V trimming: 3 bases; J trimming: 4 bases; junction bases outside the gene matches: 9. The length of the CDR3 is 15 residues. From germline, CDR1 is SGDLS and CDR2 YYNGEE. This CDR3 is CASSGPGQPLYGYTF. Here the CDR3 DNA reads TGTGCCAGCAGCGGACCGGGACAGCCCCTCTATGGCTACACCTTC.

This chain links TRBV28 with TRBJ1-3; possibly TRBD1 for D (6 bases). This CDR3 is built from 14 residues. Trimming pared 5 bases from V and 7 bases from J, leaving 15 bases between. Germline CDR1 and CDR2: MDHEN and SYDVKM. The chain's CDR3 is CASSRPDTGNTIYF. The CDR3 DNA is TGTGCCAGCAGTCGACCGGACACAGGGAACACCATATATTTT.

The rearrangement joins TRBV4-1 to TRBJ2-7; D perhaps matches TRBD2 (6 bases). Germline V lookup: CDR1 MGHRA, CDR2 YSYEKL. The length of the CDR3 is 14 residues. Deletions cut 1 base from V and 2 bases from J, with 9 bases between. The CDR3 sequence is CASSQGRGTYEQYF. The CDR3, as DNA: TGCGCCAGCAGCCAAGGTCGGGGGACCTACGAGCAGTACTTC.

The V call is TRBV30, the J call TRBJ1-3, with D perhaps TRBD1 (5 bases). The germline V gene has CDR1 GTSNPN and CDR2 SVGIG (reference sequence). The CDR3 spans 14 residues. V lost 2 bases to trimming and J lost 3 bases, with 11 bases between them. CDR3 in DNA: TGTGCCTGGAGTCTAGGGGCGAATGGAAACACCATATATTTT. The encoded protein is CAWSLGANGNTIYF. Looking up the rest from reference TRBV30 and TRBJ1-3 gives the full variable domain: SQTIHQWPATLVQPVGSPLSLECTVEGTSNPNLYWYRQAAGRGLQLLFYSVGIGQISSEVPQNLSASRPQDRQFILSSKKLLLSDSGFYLCAWSLGANGNTIYFGEGSWLTVV.

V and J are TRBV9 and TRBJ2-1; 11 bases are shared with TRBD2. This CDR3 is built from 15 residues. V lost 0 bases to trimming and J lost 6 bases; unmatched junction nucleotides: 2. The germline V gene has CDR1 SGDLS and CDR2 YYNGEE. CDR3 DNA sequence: TGTGCCAGCAGCGTAGGACTAGCGGGGATCAATGAGCAGTTCTTC. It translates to CASSVGLAGINEQFF.

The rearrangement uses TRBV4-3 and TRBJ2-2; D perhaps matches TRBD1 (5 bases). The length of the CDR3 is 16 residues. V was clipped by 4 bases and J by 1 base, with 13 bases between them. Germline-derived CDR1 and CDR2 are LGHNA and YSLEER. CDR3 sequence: CASSRHWTQNTGELFF. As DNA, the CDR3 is TGCGCCAGCAGCCGCCACTGGACACAGAACACCGGGGAGCTGTTTTTT.

This chain's CDR3 is CASSPTNSGNTIYF. Written as DNA, the CDR3 is TGTGCCAGTAGTCCGACTAATTCTGGAAACACCATATATTTT. This chain uses TRBV19 with TRBJ1-3; no reliable D call. The CDR3 extends over 14 amino acids. Germline values: CDR1 LNHDA, CDR2 SQIVND (reference sequence). With 5 bases removed from V and 1 base from J, the gap between germline ends came to 9 bases.

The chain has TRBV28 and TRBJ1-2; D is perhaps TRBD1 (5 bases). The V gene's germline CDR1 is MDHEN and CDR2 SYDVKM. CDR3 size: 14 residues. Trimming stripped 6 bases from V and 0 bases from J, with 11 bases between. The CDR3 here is CASSTTGANYGYTF. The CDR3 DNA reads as TGTGCCAGCAGCACAACAGGAGCTAACTATGGCTACACCTTC.

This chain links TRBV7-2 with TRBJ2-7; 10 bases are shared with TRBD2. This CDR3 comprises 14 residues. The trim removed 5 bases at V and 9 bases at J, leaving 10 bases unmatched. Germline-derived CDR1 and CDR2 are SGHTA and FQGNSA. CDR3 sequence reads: CASSVLAGRVGQYF. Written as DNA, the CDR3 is TGTGCCAGCAGCGTACTAGCGGGGCGTGTTGGGCAGTACTTC.

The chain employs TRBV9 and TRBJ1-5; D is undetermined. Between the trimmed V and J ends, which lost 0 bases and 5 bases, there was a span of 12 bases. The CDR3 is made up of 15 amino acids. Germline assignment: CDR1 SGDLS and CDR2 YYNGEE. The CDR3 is CASSVEGDTDQPQHF. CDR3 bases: TGTGCCAGCAGCGTAGAGGGAGACACGGATCAGCCCCAGCATTTT.

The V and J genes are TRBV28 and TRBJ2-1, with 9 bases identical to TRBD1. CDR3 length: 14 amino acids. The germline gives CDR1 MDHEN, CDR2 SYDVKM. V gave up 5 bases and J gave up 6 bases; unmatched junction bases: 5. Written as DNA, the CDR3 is TGTGCCAGCAGTCCATCGACAGGGGGCAATGAGCAGTTCTTC. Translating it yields CASSPSTGGNEQFF.

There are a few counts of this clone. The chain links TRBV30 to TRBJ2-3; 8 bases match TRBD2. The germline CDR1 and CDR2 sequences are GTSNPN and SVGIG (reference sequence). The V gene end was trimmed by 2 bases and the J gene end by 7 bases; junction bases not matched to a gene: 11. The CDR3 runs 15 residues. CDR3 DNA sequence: TGTGCCTGGAGTCCGGCGGGGGGTCCGGGGCATACGCAGTATTTT. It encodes CAWSPAGGPGHTQYF.